The next 4 T cell receptor beta chains were all read from a single sample in a study of human T cells and chemical hapten exposure. Time point indicated: patch test 3, about 24 weeks after DPC sensitization. Sample treatment: therapeutic diphenylcyclopropenone sensitization with weekly scalp DPC. TCRdb recomputed calls from the RACE reads with MiXCR, one row per CDR3 protein. The repertoire consists of roughly 89,000 distinct CDR3 sequences, with approximately 10% occurring once and the leading ten covering approximately 0.99%. This specimen consisted of whole blood, obtained in connection with sensitization to the hapten diphenylcyclopropenone (DPC). The receptors derive from a woman in her 30s with alopecia areata. Some clones in this sample may be carry-over from other donors' samples.

This clonotype was seen a few times. The V call is TRBV11-1, the J call TRBJ1-2, with 9 bases lining up with TRBD1. Trimming at V came to 6 bases and at J to 6 bases, leaving 5 bases not matched to a gene. This CDR3 is 13 amino acids long. Per germline, CDR1 SGHAT and CDR2 FQDESV (reference sequence). The CDR3 is CASRRDRVDGYTF. For the CDR3, the DNA is TGTGCCAGCAGGCGGGACAGGGTCGATGGCTACACCTTC. Full variable domain (remainder filled in from reference TRBV11-1 and TRBJ1-2): EAEVAQSPRYKITEKSQAVAFWCDPISGHATLYWYRQILGQGPELLVQFQDESVVDDSQLPKDRFSAERLKGVDSTLKIQPAELGDSAMYLCASRRDRVDGYTFGSGTRLTVV.

This clonotype was detected only a few times. V and J are TRBV24-1 and TRBJ2-2; 11 nucleotides agree with TRBD2. The CDR3 runs 18 residues. Germline CDR1 reads KGHDR; CDR2 reads SFDVKD. The J segment lost 3 bases and the V segment lost 9 bases, leaving 14 bases of the junction unmatched. The CDR3 here is CATREGGLADRYTGELFF. CDR3 nucleotide sequence: TGTGCCACCCGCGAGGGGGGACTAGCGGATAGATACACCGGGGAGCTGTTTTTT.

This chain connects TRBV29-1 to TRBJ1-5, with D possibly being TRBD1 (6 bases). Trimming took off 5 bases at V and 5 bases at J, with 13 bases between the two ends. This CDR3 has 13 residues. Germline V lookup: CDR1 SQVTM, CDR2 ANQGSEA. The CDR3 reads CSVQRGGDQPQHF. For the CDR3, the DNA is TGCAGCGTTCAAAGGGGGGGAGATCAGCCCCAGCATTTT. The whole variable domain, filled in from reference TRBV29-1 and TRBJ1-5, reads SAVISQKPSRDICQRGTSLTIQCQVDSQVTMMFWYRQQPGQSLTLIATANQGSEATYESGFVIDKFPISRPNLTFSTLTVSNMSPEDSSIYLCSVQRGGDQPQHFGDGTRLSIL.

This clonotype was seen a few times. The chain combines TRBV28 with TRBJ1-5, with D hard to call. Looked up from germline, CDR1 is MDHEN and CDR2 is SYDVKM. The CDR3 is 13 amino acids. The ends were cut back, 3 bases at V and 0 bases at J, with 3 bases in the middle. CDR3 sequence: CASSFRSNQPQHF. CDR3 sequence (DNA): TGTGCCAGCAGTTTCCGTAGCAATCAGCCCCAGCATTTT.